This T cell receptor (beta chain) stems from a study of T cell changes during pregnancy in multiple sclerosis. CDR3 length: 15 residues. V trimming: 3 bases; J trimming: 4 bases; junction bases outside the gene matches: 8. From germline, CDR1 is MNHNS and CDR2 SASEGT. Profiling relied on immunoSEQ multiplex PCR, and the TCRdb table lists in-frame clones only, not all of them. This sample has 45,000 to 50,000 clones, with 94% found just once. The TCR was taken from a female donor with multiple sclerosis, enrolled in a pregnancy study. Source: CD8+ T cells from peripheral blood mononuclear cells, taken in the first trimester of pregnancy. The V call is TRBV6-1, the J call TRBJ2-7; 8 bases agree with TRBD1. CDR3 DNA sequence: TGTGCCAGCAGTGAGAACACAGGGGGTCTATACGAGCAGTACTTC. It is translated as CASSENTGGLYEQYF.